This TCR beta chain was sequenced for a study of beta chain features in type 1 diabetes. Averaging around 120 mL, one heparinised blood draw was given by each donor. The CDR3 is made up of 13 amino acids. The germline CDR1 and CDR2 sequences are SQVTM and ANQGSEA. Trimming shortened V by 8 bases and J by 0 bases, and 13 bases separated the two germline ends. Overall study findings and caveats: A moderate, significant TCRB CDR3 shortening appeared in type 1 diabetes across four CD4+ subsets.

The sequenced template was cDNA made from the entire isolated RNA. Some clones are missing from TCRdb's copy, which holds only in-frame ones; the method was immunoSEQ multiplex PCR. The sample gives 500,000 to 850,000 clones, about 14% of which show up once; 0.03% to 0.045% is in the top ten. Points on this clone: Its specificity is unknown.

The chain combines TRBV29-1 with TRBJ1-1; no reliable D call. The receptor comes from a man aged 18 to 35 with type 1 diabetes. Material: naive CD4+ T cells from blood. CDR3 region: CSLREGLNTEAFF. The CDR3, as DNA: TGCAGCCTAAGGGAGGGTTTGAACACTGAAGCTTTCTTT.